This T cell receptor (beta chain) originates from a study of molecular identifiers for immune sequencing clone quantification (dated by TCRdb to 2016 to 2019). For the wider study: For a replicate experiment, RNA from about 21,000 or 97,000 naive CD8 T cells was divided into five aliquots, of which four were sequenced. This methods study used CD8 T cells to benchmark TCR RNA copy counting and molecular-identifier clustering-based TCR repertoire sequencing (MIDCIRS).

Libraries were prepared through PCR. The sample was run on a NextSeq 500. Bulk TCR libraries were prepared as previously described, using TCR primers listed in Table S5. Purification of total RNA was performed with the Qiagen AllPrep DNA/RNA kit. Before any analysis, reads coming from multiple sequencing runs of the same library were combined into one pool. In the paper's pipeline: Reads were retained only if an exact TCR constant sequence was present, and the retained reads were trimmed to 150 nt and grouped according to their 12-nt molecular barcodes. Reads within each barcode group were sub-clustered using a 15% Levenshtein threshold, and quality-weighted consensus sequences were constructed for each RNA molecule. Non-functional sequences were removed, as were lower-count sequences one edit away from another. Barcode sub-clusters with fewer than 20% of the maximum read count were removed, based on fitting two negative binomial distributions. Using fastp at Q25 and MiXCR, TCRdb reprocessed the public reads and kept productive beta chains. Entries are consolidated by CDR3 protein sequence, retaining the most common genes and DNA. These V and J calls are TCRdb output, not the study's own analysis. Within this sample are approximately 500,000 distinct CDR3 sequences, with around 25% of them counted one time only. The leading ten clones occupy approximately 0.8% of the sample.

Libraries of naive CD8 T cells were generated from roughly 21,000 to 960,000 sorted cells, with 10%, 30% or 50% of the purified RNA used. Naive CD8 T cells, defined as CD8+CD4-CCR7+CD45RA+, were FACS-sorted into RLT Plus buffer on a BD FACSAria II. To test detection sensitivity, Jurkat RNA equivalent to more than 8 TCR copies was spiked into samples of about 18,000-1,000,000 naive CD8 T cells. Enrichment of CD8 T cells was done with RosetteSep CD8+ T Cell Enrichment Cocktail plus Ficoll-Paque, and ACK red cell lysis came afterward. In its sample, this clonotype was seen a few times. It has no known antigen specificity. No qualities accompany the bases; no much larger clone lies one base away. Overall results and qualifications from the work: Without barcode sub-clustering, chimeric consensus sequences inflated TCR diversity; chimeras reached as high as 47%. In CMV-specific effector cells, clones with more than 20 RNA copies accounted for over 97% of molecules, whereas in naive cells such clones accounted for under 1%. Even against a background of 750,000 to 1,000,000 naive CD8 T cells, spiked-in Jurkat TCR RNA amounting to a single cell's worth was reported to be detectable. Modeling estimated about three recovered TCR RNA copies per cell, compared with about 9.8 by digital PCR, which implies around 33% capture efficiency. The sizes of highly expanded clones could end up underestimated when identical TCR molecules share a barcode. The naive libraries included spiked-in Jurkat TCR RNA (fewer than eleven copies' worth), and this RNA is not part of the donor repertoire.

CDR1 and CDR2 are drawn from the germline V gene: MNHNS, SASEGT. V loses 3 bases at its end and J loses 2 bases; junction bases beyond the gene matches: 14. The CDR3 covers 21 residues, taking in both the cysteine and the phenylalanine. Only the CDR3 part of the read is kept: 63 bases, read in frame from the first base. The sequence joins TRBV6-1 to TRBJ2-3, with TRBD2 matching 16 junction bases. The receptor was derived from a human donor in good health. Some libraries in this study had Jurkat cell RNA spiked in. Source material: naive CD8+ T cells from blood, with Jurkat cell RNA spiked in. The cell subset or site label on this specimen signifies: FACS-sorted CD8+CD4-CCR7+CD45RA+ naive T cells. The DNA reads TGTGCCAGCAGTGAGGCCCTGGGACTAGCGGGAGGGTTCCCCGCCACAGATACGCAGTATTTT. It translates to CASSEALGLAGGFPATDTQYF.